The 10 T cell receptor beta chains in this list originate from one sample, sequenced in a study of blood T cell repertoires in COVID-19. Repertoires were generated with immunoSEQ multiplex PCR, while TCRdb's copy carries only in-frame clones and drops some. The table lists 200,000 to 250,000 clones, about nine tenths of them singletons, with under 2% in the top ten. Source material: peripheral blood. The receptors come from a woman aged 60-70 years who had recovered from COVID-19.

The V and J genes are TRBV28 and TRBJ2-2; D remains unclear. Germline V gene data show CDR1 as MDHEN and CDR2 as SYDVKM. V lost 10 bases and J 1 base, leaving 10 bases between the germline ends. The CDR3 consists of 13 residues. CDR3 sequence (DNA): TGTGCCATGCAGAGACAGAACACCGGGGAGCTGTTTTTT. Protein: CAMQRQNTGELFF.

This sequence joins TRBV5-1 and TRBJ2-7, with D possibly being TRBD2 (6 bases). The V and J ends lost 5 bases and 6 bases respectively, with 12 bases between them. The CDR3 consists of 12 residues. Germline lookup yields CDR1 SGHRS and CDR2 YFSETQ. CDR3 sequence reads: CASRGTPTEQYF. Here the CDR3 DNA reads TGCGCCAGCAGGGGGACTCCCACCGAGCAGTACTTC.

This clone has just one count. The genes are TRBV18 and TRBJ1-6; TRBD1 agrees at 9 bases. From germline, CDR1 is KGHSH and CDR2 LQKENI. The CDR3 runs 15 residues. V dropped 2 bases and J dropped 10; count of bases not matched to a gene: 6. CDR3 residues: CASSPEYRGLSPLHF. The CDR3 region has the DNA TGTGCCAGCTCACCAGAATACAGGGGGCTATCACCCCTCCACTTT.

The chain carries TRBV28 and TRBJ1-3, with D uncertain. This CDR3 is 15 amino acids long. CDR1 is MDHEN, CDR2 SYDVKM, per germline. Trimming removed 6 bases from V and 1 base from J, with 13 bases in between. CDR3 amino acids: CASSSAEVSGNTIYF. CDR3 in DNA: TGTGCCAGCAGCTCTGCGGAGGTTTCTGGAAACACCATATATTTT.

V and J are TRBV19 and TRBJ1-5; tentative D call: TRBD1 (5 bases). The V gene's germline CDR1 is LNHDA and CDR2 SQIVND (reference sequence). The length of the CDR3 is 14 residues. V gave up 8 bases and J gave up 4 bases, with 15 bases separating them. CDR3 in DNA: TGTGCCAGTCAACTCAGGGTGGCGAATCAGCCCCAGCATTTT. This codes for CASQLRVANQPQHF.

J is TRBJ2-7 and V is TRBV5-4, with D possibly matching TRBD2 (6 bases). The CDR3 is 16 residues long. V was shortened by 4 bases and J by 0 bases, with 17 bases between the two germline ends. Germline loops: CDR1 SGHNT, CDR2 YYREEE (reference sequence). The CDR3 here is CASSVGSGTFSYEQYF. The CDR3, as DNA: TGTGCCAGCAGCGTCGGTTCCGGGACTTTCTCCTACGAGCAGTACTTC. The variable domain in full, completed from reference TRBV5-4 and TRBJ2-7, reads ETGVTQSPTHLIKTRGQQVTLRCSSQSGHNTVSWYQQALGQGPQFIFQYYREEENGRGNFPPRFSGLQFPNYSSELNVNALELDDSALYLCASSVGSGTFSYEQYFGPGTRLTVT.

The chain employs TRBV5-4 and TRBJ2-7, with D possibly TRBD2 on 5 matching bases. V lost 4 bases and J lost 3, with 17 bases in between. The CDR3 contains 15 residues. Per germline, CDR1 SGHNT and CDR2 YYREEE (reference sequence). Here the CDR3 reads CASSLPHGEDYEQYF. CDR3 nucleotide sequence: TGTGCCAGCAGCCTACCCCACGGGGAAGACTACGAGCAGTACTTC.

A single count supports this clone. This rearrangement joins TRBV11-1 to TRBJ1-5, with D perhaps matching TRBD1 (6 bases). Germline-derived CDR1 and CDR2 are SGHAT and FQDESV (reference sequence). Trimming took 2 bases from V and 0 from J, leaving 11 bases between them. This CDR3 has 16 amino acids. The CDR3 coding sequence is TGTGCCAGCAGCTTAACACAGGGATATAGCAATCAGCCCCAGCATTTT. Encoded protein: CASSLTQGYSNQPQHF.

The V gene is TRBV28, the J gene TRBJ2-2; 10 bases fit TRBD2. Losses at the gene ends were 7 bases for V and 2 bases for J; bases not matched to a gene: 7. CDR1 MDHEN and CDR2 SYDVKM come from the germline V gene. The CDR3 contains 16 residues. In nucleotides, the CDR3 is TGTGCCAGCACCCCTAGCGGGGGACCCAACACCGGGGAGCTGTTTTTT. It encodes CASTPSGGPNTGELFF.

The chain uses TRBV19 and TRBJ1-2, with 7 bases that match TRBD1. The CDR3 loop spans 14 amino acids. The junction had 6 bases not matched to a gene; V was cut back by 3 bases and J by 5 bases. Germline V gene data show CDR1 as LNHDA and CDR2 as SQIVND (reference sequence). The CDR3 here is CASSIQGGAYGYTF. The CDR3 DNA reads as TGTGCCAGTAGTATCCAAGGGGGCGCGTATGGCTACACCTTC.